The clone carrying this T cell receptor beta chain was recorded at least ten times. The antigen is unknown. The data belong to a study of T cells after yellow fever vaccination. V was clipped by 4 bases and J by 2 bases; unmatched bases: 10. The CDR3 totals 16 residues. The germline V gene has CDR1 SGHKS and CDR2 YYEKEE (reference sequence). Researchers made TCR cDNA using 5'RACE template switching, and this step added a universal primer site and UMIs. In TCRdb, the 5' RACE reads were re-called with MiXCR into one record per CDR3 protein. The sample has about 360,000 distinct CDR3 sequences; over 5% are singletons. Study-wide results and limits: Although the secondary response was weaker, it peaked faster, at day 5 versus 15. Once the booster was given, most primary-vaccination clones reappeared, at about 96% for CD4 and 88% for CD8. Overlap between CD4 and CD8 compartments was detected for a small share of clonotypes.

The sequence came from a man younger than 40 who received the YFV17D yellow fever vaccine. This chain links TRBV5-5 with TRBJ2-7; 9 positions match TRBD1. The specimen comprised PBMCs, sampled 5 days after the yellow fever booster vaccination. The CDR3 nucleotides read TGTGCCAGCAGCCCTTCGGGACAGGGTCTCCCCTACGAGCAGTACTTC. It yields the protein CASSPSGQGLPYEQYF.